The clone carrying this T cell receptor (beta chain) appeared a single time. Its target is not known. CDR1 and CDR2 (germline): LGHNA, YSLEER. This CDR3 has 14 amino acids. V lost 4 bases to trimming and J lost 6 bases; unmatched junction nucleotides: 4. This sample is part of a study of regulatory dendritic cells for organ transplantation. Study-wide points: Resting memory CD8+ T cells held the most alloreactive clonotypes. Alloreactive memory CD8+ T cell pools varied considerably between individuals. Naive T cells showed high diversity, memory cells less, memory CD8+ least.

The assay was immunoSEQ multiplex PCR, and TCRdb's table has in-frame clones only and misses some. The sample holds 30,000 or so clones; approximately 82% are singletons and the top ten take roughly 0.4%. Naive CD45RA+ and memory CD45RO+ CD4+ or CD8+ T cells were FACS-sorted. The sequence was obtained from a human donor in good health. Material: naive CD8+ T cells from blood. Subset in this sample: CD45RA+ naive T cells. This chain uses TRBV4-3 with TRBJ2-1; 9 bases map to TRBD1. The CDR3 DNA sequence: TGCGCCAGCAGCCTCGGGACAGGGCCCAATGAGCAGTTCTTC. Translated: CASSLGTGPNEQFF.